These T cell receptor beta chains were read from a single sample in a study of T cell responses to AZD1222 COVID-19 vaccine. Libraries were prepared by immunoSEQ multiplex PCR; TCRdb keeps only in-frame clonotypes and omits some of them. The data show 100,000 to 150,000 clones, around 90% seen once. The specimen comprised peripheral blood, sampled on day 0 of AZD1222 vaccination. The receptors shown here come from an adult in good health. The CDR3 runs from the conserved cysteine through the conserved F or W. The D gene is left open where the match is weak. A row's size may be missing; if present it is once, few, many or a size class.

J | size | D | V | CDR3 | DNA
TRBJ2-7 | - | - | TRBV4-1 | CASSPGQFSYEQYF | TGCGCCAGCAGCCCTGGACAGTTCAGTTACGAGCAGTACTTC
TRBJ1-2 | once | TRBD1 | TRBV2 | CASSPGGPGMVSLNYGYTF | TGTGCCAGCAGCCCAGGGGGACCCGGGATGGTTTCTCTGAATTATGGCTACACCTTC
TRBJ2-3 | - | - | TRBV2 | CASSEAGRTDTQYF | TGTGCCAGCAGTGAAGCGGGCCGCACAGATACGCAGTATTTT
TRBJ1-6 | - | - | TRBV11-3 | CASSSYNSPLHF | TGTGCCAGCAGCTCCTATAATTCACCCCTCCACTTT
TRBJ2-3 | once | - | TRBV5-1 | CASSFSTDTQYF | TGCGCCAGCAGCTTTAGCACAGATACGCAGTATTTT
TRBJ1-5 | - | TRBD1 | TRBV6-4 | CASSRTGGNQPQHF | TGTGCCAGCAGTCGGACAGGGGGCAATCAGCCCCAGCATTTT
TRBJ1-3 | - | - | TRBV19 | CASTPLLTGGNTIYF | TGTGCCAGTACCCCCCTTCTGACAGGTGGAAACACCATATATTTT
TRBJ2-1 | few | - | TRBV3-1/TRBV3-2 | CASTTRGGQQFF | TGTGCCAGCACCACTCGGGGCGGGCAGCAGTTCTTC
TRBJ1-3 | - | - | TRBV6-1 | CASSEAGGPGNTIYF | TGTGCCAGCAGTGAAGCCGGGGGGCCAGGAAACACCATATATTTT
TRBJ2-5 | - | - | TRBV18 | CASSPASAGETQYF | TGTGCCAGCTCACCGGCTAGCGCTGGAGAGACCCAGTACTTC
TRBJ2-1 | - | TRBD2 | TRBV6-6 | CASRKLAGVVNNEQFF | TGTGCCAGCAGAAAACTAGCGGGAGTTGTGAACAATGAGCAGTTCTTC
TRBJ2-3 | - | TRBD2 | TRBV28 | CASSLWLAGGRYTQYF | TGTGCCAGCAGTTTATGGCTAGCGGGAGGGCGGTATACGCAGTATTTT
TRBJ1-2 | - | - | TRBV6-5 | CASRQGEAMGYGYTF | TGTGCCAGCAGGCAAGGAGAAGCCATGGGGTATGGCTACACCTTC
TRBJ1-1 | few | - | TRBV24-1 | CATSDGGSPEAFF | TGTGCCACCAGTGATGGAGGGTCTCCTGAAGCTTTCTTT
TRBJ2-7 | - | - | TRBV30 | CAWADLVGEQYF | TGTGCCTGGGCTGATCTAGTGGGCGAGCAGTACTTC
TRBJ1-1 | - | TRBD1 | TRBV15 | CATSRDRDREAFF | TGTGCCACCAGCAGAGATCGGGACAGAGAAGCTTTCTTT
TRBJ1-1 | - | - | TRBV7-2 | CASSSSPTGTQITEAFF | TGTGCCAGCAGCTCAAGCCCGACCGGGACACAAATCACTGAAGCTTTCTTT
TRBJ2-1 | - | - | TRBV6-5 | CASFGVAEQFF | TGTGCCAGCTTTGGGGTCGCTGAGCAGTTCTTC
TRBJ2-5 | - | TRBD2 | TRBV19 | CASSTAGLAGSVGETQYF | TGTGCCAGTAGTACCGCGGGACTAGCGGGGTCAGTCGGAGAGACCCAGTACTTC
TRBJ2-1 | once | TRBD2 | TRBV28 | CASSLSGSGEQFF | TGTGCCAGCAGTCTTAGCGGGAGTGGTGAGCAGTTCTTC
TRBJ2-7 | - | - | TRBV27 | CASSFQGRYEQYF | TGTGCCAGCAGTTTCCAGGGGCGGTACGAGCAGTACTTC
TRBJ2-1 | - | - | TRBV7-9 | CASNRATYNEQFF | TGTGCCAGCAACAGGGCCACCTACAATGAGCAGTTCTTC
TRBJ2-4 | - | - | TRBV3-1/TRBV3-2 | CASSQTVLRGKNIQYF | TGTGCCAGCAGCCAAACGGTCCTACGGGGCAAAAACATTCAGTACTTC
TRBJ1-1 | - | - | TRBV6-5 | CASSYYQGGNTEAFF | TGTGCCAGCAGTTATTACCAGGGAGGGAACACTGAAGCTTTCTTT
TRBJ2-1 | - | TRBD2 | TRBV6-5 | CASTSLAGNNEQFF | TGTGCCAGTACATCCCTAGCGGGAAACAATGAGCAGTTCTTC
TRBJ1-2 | - | TRBD1 | TRBV27 | CASRGTGRNYGYTF | TGTGCCAGCAGGGGGACAGGGCGAAACTATGGCTACACCTTC
TRBJ1-2 | - | TRBD1 | TRBV5-6 | CASVWTGLNYGYTF | TGTGCCAGCGTCTGGACAGGGCTTAACTATGGCTACACCTTC
TRBJ2-2 | - | TRBD1 | TRBV5-4 | CASSSWTGRNTGELFF | TGTGCCAGCAGCTCTTGGACAGGGAGGAACACCGGGGAGCTGTTTTTT
TRBJ2-1 | once | - | TRBV5-6 | CASSLLTGISYNEQFF | TGTGCCAGCAGCCTACTCACGGGAATCTCCTACAATGAGCAGTTCTTC
TRBJ2-5 | - | TRBD2 | TRBV11-3 | CATTSGRETQYF | TGTGCCACCACTAGCGGCAGGGAGACCCAGTACTTC
TRBJ1-5 | - | - | TRBV10-3 | CAIRNLRHPSTYQPQHF | TGTGCCATCAGAAATCTTCGACACCCTAGCACCTATCAGCCCCAGCATTTT
TRBJ1-5 | - | - | TRBV3-1/TRBV3-2 | CASSQAPNQPQHF | TGTGCCAGCAGCCAAGCGCCTAATCAGCCCCAGCATTTT
TRBJ1-1 | - | - | TRBV18 | CASSPGWGDVTEAFF | TGTGCCAGCTCACCGGGATGGGGGGACGTCACTGAAGCTTTCTTT
TRBJ2-3 | few | - | TRBV4-1 | CASSQEGPSRQYF | TGCGCCAGCAGCCAAGAAGGCCCGTCCCGGCAGTATTTT
TRBJ1-3 | - | - | TRBV27 | CAVQDVPYPIYF | TGTGCCGTCCAAGACGTTCCTTATCCCATATATTTT
TRBJ2-7 | - | - | TRBV30 | CAWSASYLSYEQYF | TGTGCCTGGAGTGCCAGCTACCTTTCCTACGAGCAGTACTTC
TRBJ1-6 | - | - | TRBV11-2 | CASSLRQAPGTLHF | TGTGCCAGCAGCTTGAGACAGGCCCCAGGGACCCTCCACTTT